The 27 T cell receptor beta chains in this list originate from one sample, sequenced in a study of post-analysis software for immune sequencing data. General observations from the study: When patients were compared with controls, five TRBV segments were more frequent, TRBV5-6, TRBV5-1 and TRBV20-1 among them.

No antigens are known for them. Carried by the TCR beta cDNA libraries were unique molecular identifiers. MiXCR, applied by TCRdb to the PCR reads, yields one record per CDR3 protein. The table records roughly 620,000 distinct CDR3 sequences, around 44% of them present only once. Sequenced: blood. These receptors were taken from a girl between 10 and 17 years old with multiple sclerosis.

In its sample, this clonotype was seen a few times. This rearrangement joins TRBV4-1 to TRBJ1-2; no clear D gene. Germline V lookup: CDR1 MGHRA, CDR2 YSYEKL. The CDR3 consists of 16 residues. V was pared by 0 bases and J by 4 bases, with 15 bases between. Written as DNA, the CDR3 is TGCGCCAGCAGCCAAGAGACACGGGGAGAGGGCTATGGCTACACCTTC. It specifies CASSQETRGEGYGYTF.

This clonotype was seen a single time. The chain is built from TRBV11-3 and TRBJ2-3, with 9 bases identical to TRBD2. The CDR3 sequence is 18 residues long. Losses at the gene ends were 0 bases for V and 5 bases for J; bases not matched to a gene: 12. Looked up from germline, CDR1 is SGHNT and CDR2 is YENEEA. CDR3 sequence reads: CASSLDPGLAPREDTQYF. The CDR3, as DNA: TGTGCCAGCAGCTTAGATCCGGGACTAGCCCCTCGGGAAGATACGCAGTATTTT. Looking up the rest from reference TRBV11-3 and TRBJ2-3 gives the full variable domain: EAGVVQSPRYKIIEKKQPVAFWCNPISGHNTLYWYLQNLGQGPELLIRYENEEAVDDSQLPKDRFSAERLKGVDSTLKIQPAELGDSAVYLCASSLDPGLAPREDTQYFGPGTRLTVL.

The chain links TRBV7-2 to TRBJ2-7; 8 positions match TRBD1. CDR3 size: 15 residues. The V segment lost 2 bases and the J segment 7 bases; nucleotides outside the gene matches: 10. The germline gives CDR1 SGHTA, CDR2 FQGNSA. CDR3 region: CASSLWAGGQNEQYF. The CDR3 region has the DNA TGTGCCAGCAGCTTATGGGCAGGGGGCCAGAATGAGCAGTACTTC.

Turning to this clonotype: Compared with germline, one end of the junction differs, possibly owing to a read error. The chain has TRBV6-6 and TRBJ2-1, with D possibly being TRBD2 (5 bases). Germline CDR1 and CDR2: MNHNY and SVGAGI (reference sequence). The CDR3 totals 15 residues. As DNA, the CDR3 is TGTGCCGGCAGGCGGACTTCCGGGTCCCGCAATGAGCAGTTCTTC. Encoded protein: CAGRRTSGSRNEQFF.

The chain combines TRBV12-3 or TRBV12-4 with TRBJ2-3; D not certain. Trimming removed 8 bases at V and 4 bases at J, with 4 bases between. The CDR3 covers 10 residues. CDR3 DNA sequence: TGTGCCAGCGGTTCAGATACGCAGTATTTT. Residues: CASGSDTQYF.

The V and J genes are TRBV18 and TRBJ2-5; D gene unclear. The DNA end is more similar to TRBJ2-7, so the J call may be wrong. This CDR3 spans 14 amino acids. Germline loops: CDR1 KGHSH, CDR2 LQKENI. The CDR3 here is CASSPGVQLYEQYF. The CDR3 coding sequence is TGTGCCAGCTCACCAGGGGTACAGCTCTACGAGCAGTACTTC.

Comment on this clonotype: An end of the junction does not agree with germline; a read error may underlie this. The chain links TRBV7-7 to TRBJ2-5; TRBD2 agrees at 9 bases. This CDR3 is 14 amino acids long. Germline-derived CDR1 and CDR2 are SSHAT and FNYEAQ (reference sequence). This CDR3 is CASSLRGGQNEQYF. DNA of the CDR3: TGTGCTAGCAGCCTGCGGGGGGGCCAAAATGAGCAGTACTTC.

The chain employs TRBV29-1 and TRBJ1-2; D is perhaps TRBD1 (5 bases). The CDR3 sequence is 13 residues long. V lost 0 bases and J lost 4, with 9 bases in between. Germline V lookup: CDR1 SQVTM, CDR2 ANQGSEA. DNA for the CDR3: TGCAGCGTTGAAGAGATGGGGGTCTATGGCTACACCTTC. Encoded protein: CSVEEMGVYGYTF.

This clonotype was detected only once. At one boundary the junction diverges from the germline segment, which might be a read error. The chain employs TRBV28 and TRBJ1-2; 8 bases fit TRBD1. Germline V gene sequence: CDR1 MDHEN, CDR2 SYDVKM. The CDR3 sequence is 13 residues long. CDR3: CACRPGQDYGYTF. The CDR3 region has the DNA TGTGCCTGCAGACCGGGACAGGACTATGGCTACACCTTC.

V usage is TRBV12-3 or TRBV12-4 and J usage is TRBJ1-1, with a weak D call TRBD1 (5 bases). With 6 bases removed from V and 5 bases from J, the gap between germline ends came to 10 bases. The CDR3 sequence is 12 residues long. As DNA, the CDR3 is TGTGCCAGCAGCTTCAGGGAAACTGAAGCTTTCTTT. This sequence encodes CASSFRETEAFF.

V gene TRBV5-4 combines with J gene TRBJ2-7, with 10 positions matching TRBD2. J lost 6 bases, V lost 0 bases, and 9 bases had no gene match. This CDR3 is 16 amino acids long. Germline-derived CDR1 and CDR2 are SGHNT and YYREEE (reference sequence). The CDR3 DNA reads as TGTGCCAGCAGCTTGGCCATTCAGGCTAGCGGGGGCGAGCAGTACTTC. Protein sequence: CASSLAIQASGGEQYF.

This chain connects TRBV7-9 to TRBJ1-1, with D unclear. Germline V lookup: CDR1 SEHNR, CDR2 FQNEAQ (reference sequence). The CDR3 has 15 residues. The V and J ends lost 5 bases and 1 base respectively, with 14 bases between them. The CDR3 here is CASSEPQIRNTEAFF. CDR3 bases: TGTGCCAGCAGCGAGCCCCAGATTCGGAACACTGAAGCTTTCTTT.

This chain connects TRBV5-1 to TRBJ2-7, with TRBD1 identical over 7 bases. The CDR3 is 15 amino acids. With 4 bases clipped from V and 1 base from J, the junction kept 8 bases outside the gene matches. Germline assignment: CDR1 SGHRS and CDR2 YFSETQ. CDR3 DNA sequence: TGCGCCAGCAGCGTGGTGGGACAGCGATCCTACGAGCAGTACTTC. This gives the protein CASSVVGQRSYEQYF.

V usage is TRBV5-1 and J usage is TRBJ2-4, with D perhaps matching TRBD2 (6 bases). The J call may be mistaken, given a closer DNA end match to TRBJ2-7. Germline CDR1 and CDR2: SGHRS and YFSETQ. The CDR3 consists of 14 residues. CDR3 sequence: CASNPLGGSYEQYF. CDR3 in DNA: TGCGCCAGCAACCCGTTGGGGGGATCCTACGAGCAGTACTTC.

The chain has TRBV5-1 and TRBJ1-5, with D unresolved. The germline V gene encodes CDR1 SGHRS and CDR2 YFSETQ. V was pared by 0 bases and J by 5 bases, with 9 bases between. The CDR3 has 14 residues. CDR3 in DNA: TGCGCCAGCAGCTTGGGCTTCGGGGATCAGCCCCAGCATTTT. Its translation is CASSLGFGDQPQHF.

The chain uses TRBV12-3 or TRBV12-4 and TRBJ2-7; 9 bases map to TRBD2. V lost 7 bases, J lost 6 bases, and 13 bases stayed unmatched. The CDR3 has 15 amino acids. The CDR3 sequence is CASMPRSGRSREQYV. The CDR3 nucleotides are TGTGCCAGCATGCCTAGGAGCGGGAGGTCCCGCGAGCAGTACGTC.

V usage is TRBV5-1 and J usage is TRBJ2-7, with TRBD2 as a possible D gene (5 bases). This CDR3 is built from 15 residues. V lost 1 base, J lost 0 bases, and 11 bases lay in between. Germline V gives CDR1 SGHRS, CDR2 YFSETQ. Here the CDR3 DNA reads TGCGCCAGCAGCTTGAGTGCCGGGAACTCCTACGAGCAGTACTTC. Translated, it gives CASSLSAGNSYEQYF.

This clonotype appeared a few times. The chain uses TRBV5-5 and TRBJ2-1; D possibly corresponds to TRBD2 (6 bases). The CDR3 is made up of 13 amino acids. Germline values: CDR1 SGHKS, CDR2 YYEKEE (reference sequence). Trimming took off 2 bases at V and 9 bases at J, with 12 bases between the two ends. CDR3: CASSFGTQSEQFF. In DNA, the CDR3 is TGTGCCAGCAGCTTCGGGACTCAGAGTGAGCAGTTCTTC.

The DNA for the CDR3 is TGTGCCAGCAGCTTGGGCAAGGTAGGCACTGAAGCTTTCTTT. It yields the protein CASSLGKVGTEAFF. The gene calls are TRBV7-3 and TRBJ1-1; D unclear. This CDR3 region has 14 residues. Deletions cut 3 bases from V and 4 bases from J, with 12 bases between. Germline lookup yields CDR1 SGHTA and CDR2 FQGTGA.

The rearrangement uses TRBV3-1 and TRBJ1-2; D is undetermined. From germline, CDR1 is LGHDT and CDR2 YNNKEL (reference sequence). With 4 bases removed from V and 2 bases from J, the gap between germline ends came to 11 bases. The CDR3 is 14 amino acids. The CDR3 protein is CASSPSDGNYGYTF. Here the CDR3 DNA reads TGTGCCAGCAGCCCTTCGGACGGCAACTATGGCTACACCTTC.

This clonotype was recorded a few times. This sequence joins TRBV5-1 and TRBJ2-5, with 10 bases identical to TRBD2. Germline lookup yields CDR1 SGHRS and CDR2 YFSETQ. The CDR3 contains 16 residues. Germline trimming cut 4 bases from V and 5 bases from J; bases unmatched to any gene: 11. In DNA form, the CDR3 reads TGCGCCAGCAGCCCCCTGACCGGGACTAGCGACGAGACCCAGTACTTC. It encodes CASSPLTGTSDETQYF.

The chain links TRBV12-3 or TRBV12-4 to TRBJ2-7, with D perhaps TRBD1 (5 bases). The CDR3 is 15 amino acids. Deletions cut 3 bases from V and 7 bases from J, with 19 bases between. The CDR3 sequence is CASSFVSGQGGEQYF. The CDR3 DNA sequence: TGTGCCAGCAGTTTCGTATCCGGGCAGGGCGGAGAGCAGTACTTC.

The chain carries TRBV20-1 and TRBJ2-1; 10 bases are shared with TRBD2. After removal of 0 bases from V and 5 bases from J, the junction contained 4 bases not matched to a gene. This CDR3 is built from 15 residues. The germline V gene has CDR1 DFQATT and CDR2 SNEGSKA (reference sequence). The CDR3 protein is CSARDSSGGHNEQFF. The CDR3 nucleotides are TGCAGTGCTAGAGACTCTAGCGGGGGACACAATGAGCAGTTCTTC.

The V and J genes are TRBV7-8 and TRBJ2-7; 11 positions match TRBD2. With 6 bases clipped from V and 4 bases from J, the junction kept 5 bases outside the gene matches. CDR3 length: 14 residues. In germline, CDR1 is SGHVS, CDR2 FQNEAQ. Here the CDR3 DNA reads TGTGCCAGCAGTAGTAGCGGGAGGGGGTACGAGCAGTACTTC. It translates to CASSSSGRGYEQYF.

V usage is TRBV29-1 and J usage is TRBJ2-2, with 8 bases fitting TRBD1. CDR1 SQVTM and CDR2 ANQGSEA come from the germline V gene. V lost 6 bases to trimming and J lost 2 bases; unmatched junction nucleotides: 8. This CDR3 region has 15 residues. CDR3 bases: TGCAGCGTGCGCGAAGGGACAGGAAACACCGGGGAGCTGTTTTTT. The encoded protein is CSVREGTGNTGELFF.

V gene TRBV6-1 combines with J gene TRBJ2-7; D is tentatively TRBD1 or TRBD2 (5 bases each). This CDR3 region has 13 residues. Germline CDR1 reads MNHNS; CDR2 reads SASEGT. Trimming removed 10 bases at V and 5 bases at J, with 18 bases between. This CDR3 reads CAILRGAVHEQYF. The CDR3 region has the DNA TGTGCCATCCTACGAGGGGCCGTCCACGAGCAGTACTTC.

This clonotype has at least ten counts. This chain joins TRBV5-6 and TRBJ2-1; tentatively, D is TRBD2 (5 bases). CDR3 length: 13 amino acids. V was cut by 1 base and J by 9 bases, with 11 bases left in between. From germline, CDR1 is SGHDT and CDR2 YYEEEE. DNA for the CDR3: TGTGCCAGCAGCTTGATCCCCCGGGGTGAGCAGTTCTTC. Its translation: CASSLIPRGEQFF.